This T cell receptor (beta chain) is from a study of shared clonotypes between healthy human individuals. Overall study results and limits: The sampled material consisted only of blood, and tissue repertoires are likely to differ.

What was sequenced on ten immunoSEQ deep assay plates was unsorted PBMC DNA. Original methodology: Owing to the provision of junction-only sequences devoid of quality scores by immunoSEQ, filtering differed. The table came from immunoSEQ multiplex PCR; TCRdb's copy has only in-frame clones and leaves some out. V and J calls and clone size are copied from that table; D and trimming were computed from the DNA. Of 450,000 to 500,000 clones detected, approximately 82% appear once; the ten largest clones hold about 12%. About this clone: Its matching antigen is unknown.

Trimming removed 8 bases at V and 3 bases at J, with 17 bases between. The CDR3 loop spans 14 amino acids. Germline CDR1 is MNHEY and CDR2 is SMNVEV (reference sequence). Sequencing used PBMCs. The clonotype was recovered from a woman in her forties in good health. Some clones in this sample may be carry-over from other donors' samples. This chain connects TRBV27 to TRBJ2-7; possible D gene TRBD2, 6 bases. Written as DNA, the CDR3 is TGTGCCAGCCCTTCGACTAGAGATCACTACGAGCAGTACTTC. Translation gives CASPSTRDHYEQYF.